Listed below are T cell receptor beta chains from one sample, sequenced in a study of shared clonotypes between healthy human individuals. The repertoire was sequenced with immunoSEQ multiplex PCR; TCRdb's copy has only in-frame clones and lacks some. The data show some 2.1 million clones, 85% to 95% seen once. The sequenced sample consisted of naive CD4+ T cells sorted from blood. The receptors originated from a man between 18 and 29 years old in good health. Both conserved end residues are part of each CDR3. D genes are given only for firm matches. Size is omitted from some rows. Given values are once, few, many or a class for expanded clones.

D: -; V: TRBV5-1; size: -; J: TRBJ1-1; DNA: TGCGCCAGCAGCTTGGAACAAGGGATGAACACTGAAGCTTTCTTT; CDR3: CASSLEQGMNTEAFF
D: -; V: TRBV6-6; size: -; J: TRBJ2-3; DNA: TGTGCCAGCAGTCCGGACTCCTTACATACGCAGTATTTT; CDR3: CASSPDSLHTQYF
D: -; V: TRBV18; size: -; J: TRBJ1-6; DNA: TGTGCCAGCTCACCACCTGATAATTCACCCCTCCACTTT; CDR3: CASSPPDNSPLHF
D: TRBD1; V: TRBV28; size: -; J: TRBJ1-1; DNA: TGTGCCAGCAGTTTAGTCCTCTACAGGGGCCACCGGGGGGCTTTCTTT; CDR3: CASSLVLYRGHRGAFF
D: -; V: TRBV4-1; size: -; J: TRBJ1-6; DNA: TGCGCCAGCAGCCAAGGGCAGGGGAATTCACCCCTCCACTTT; CDR3: CASSQGQGNSPLHF
D: TRBD1; V: TRBV25-1; size: -; J: TRBJ1-2; DNA: TGTGCCAGCAGTGACCCCGGACAGGGCTATGGCTACACCTTC; CDR3: CASSDPGQGYGYTF
D: -; V: TRBV30; size: -; J: TRBJ2-3; DNA: TGTGCCTGGAGTGCCCCGGGGGGCACAGATACGCAGTATTTT; CDR3: CAWSAPGGTDTQYF
D: -; V: TRBV10-3; size: few; J: TRBJ2-7; DNA: TGTGCCATCAGTCCAGGAGCCTACGAGCAGTACTTC; CDR3: CAISPGAYEQYF
D: TRBD2; V: TRBV9; size: many; J: TRBJ2-1; DNA: TGTGCCAGCAGCGTATTAGCGGGAGGAACCTACAATGAGCAGTTCTTC; CDR3: CASSVLAGGTYNEQFF
D: -; V: TRBV27; size: -; J: TRBJ2-7; DNA: TGTGCCAGCAGTGCCGGGGAGGTTGTCTCCTACGAGCAGTACTTC; CDR3: CASSAGEVVSYEQYF
D: TRBD1; V: TRBV5-1; size: -; J: TRBJ2-7; DNA: TGCGCCAGCAGCATCACAGGGGAACGGGAGCAGTACTTC; CDR3: CASSITGEREQYF
D: TRBD1; V: TRBV29-1; size: -; J: TRBJ2-7; DNA: TGCAGCGTGGGGACAGGGTTATTGCACGAGCAGTACTTC; CDR3: CSVGTGLLHEQYF
D: TRBD2; V: TRBV10-3; size: -; J: TRBJ2-1; DNA: TGTGCCATCAGTGAGTTGACTAGCGGCTCCTACAATGAGCAGTTCTTC; CDR3: CAISELTSGSYNEQFF
D: -; V: TRBV18; size: -; J: TRBJ2-1; DNA: TGTGCCAGCTCACCTTCCTCTAGTTTCTACAATGAGCAGTTCTTC; CDR3: CASSPSSSFYNEQFF
D: -; V: TRBV9; size: -; J: TRBJ1-3; DNA: TGTGCCAGCAGCCAAAACTCTGGAAACACCATATATTTT; CDR3: CASSQNSGNTIYF
D: -; V: TRBV18; size: -; J: TRBJ2-7; DNA: TGTGCCAGCTCACCCGGACACGGGGTGGGTTACGAGCAGTACTTC; CDR3: CASSPGHGVGYEQYF
D: -; V: TRBV7-2; size: -; J: TRBJ2-5; DNA: TGTGCCAGCGGGATGGAGACCCAGTACTTC; CDR3: CASGMETQYF